A single sample is the source of the 26 T cell receptor beta chains below, sequenced in a study of sequential checkpoint blockade in melanoma. Sequencing used immunoSEQ multiplex PCR; TCRdb keeps in-frame clones, though not all of them. Here the sample spans under 25,000 clones, approximately 73% being singletons. Treatment here: randomized to nivolumab then ipilimumab (arm A) or the reverse (arm B). Sequenced material: CD8+ T cells sorted from blood (inferred from file names), taken from a patient given nivolumab and ipilimumab in sequence. These receptors came from a human donor with melanoma.

The chain has TRBV27 and TRBJ2-5; 7 positions match TRBD2. There are 13 residues in the CDR3. The J segment lost 11 bases and the V segment lost 7 bases, leaving 13 bases of the junction unmatched. CDR1 is MNHEY, CDR2 SMNVEV, per germline (reference sequence). As DNA, the CDR3 is TGTGCCAGCAAATACAGCGGGGTCGGAAAGCAGTACTTC. Translated: CASKYSGVGKQYF.

This chain links TRBV9 with TRBJ2-7, with TRBD1 as a possible D gene (5 bases). The CDR3 loop spans 16 amino acids. Trimming shortened V by 5 bases and J by 3 bases, and 21 bases separated the two germline ends. Germline CDR1 is SGDLS and CDR2 is YYNGEE. The CDR3 nucleotides are TGTGCCAGCAGTCATAGTGATCAGGGAAATGACTACGAGCAGTACTTC. It codes for CASSHSDQGNDYEQYF.

V gene TRBV7-6 combines with J gene TRBJ2-2, with a weak D call TRBD2 (6 bases). Between the trimmed V and J ends, which lost 5 bases and 6 bases, there was a span of 28 bases. The CDR3 length is 19 residues. Germline V gene lookup returns CDR1 SGHVS and CDR2 FNYEAQ. The CDR3 spells CASSQDSSSGTPSPGELFF. The CDR3 DNA reads TGTGCCAGCAGCCAAGACAGTTCATCCGGGACTCCATCCCCCGGGGAGCTGTTTTTT.

The V gene is TRBV28, the J gene TRBJ2-1; 9 positions agree with TRBD1. V was pared by 5 bases and J by 3 bases, with 11 bases of the junction left unmatched. CDR1 is MDHEN, CDR2 SYDVKM, per germline. This CDR3 is 17 amino acids long. CDR3 sequence: CASSPLRGQGFYNEQFF. The CDR3, as DNA: TGTGCCAGCAGTCCTCTGCGGGGACAGGGATTCTACAATGAGCAGTTCTTC.

This clone was seen only once. The chain recombines TRBV6-7 with TRBJ2-7; 7 bases are shared with TRBD2. TRBV6-7 is designated an ORF whose function remains uncertain. The CDR3 extends over 17 amino acids. V shed 2 bases, J shed 5 bases, and the junction held 15 bases outside the gene matches. CDR3 DNA: TGTGCCAGCAGTTACGCGGGGTCTAGCGGCTGTCCCCACGAGCAGTACTTC. Protein: CASSYAGSSGCPHEQYF.

The J gene is TRBJ2-4, the V gene TRBV5-6; D is possibly TRBD1 (6 bases). Per the germline V gene, CDR1 is SGHDT and CDR2 is YYEEEE. V lost 4 bases, J lost 11 bases, and 16 bases lay in between. The CDR3 spans 13 residues. As DNA, the CDR3 is TGTGCCAGCAGCCGAGGACAGATTTCGGTTCAGTACTTC. It codes for CASSRGQISVQYF. The full variable domain, with the rest looked up from reference TRBV5-6 and TRBJ2-4, is DAGVTQSPTHLIKTRGQQVTLRCSPKSGHDTVSWYQQALGQGPQFIFQYYEEEERQRGNFPDRFSGHQFPNYSSELNVNALLLGDSALYLCASSRGQISVQYFGAGTRLSVL.

The chain combines TRBV25-1 with TRBJ2-1; tentative D call: TRBD1 (5 bases). Germline V gene sequence: CDR1 MGHDK, CDR2 SYGVNS. The length of the CDR3 is 12 residues. V lost 2 bases, J lost 13 bases, and 12 bases lay in between. The CDR3 spells CASSEVRGPQFF. The CDR3 DNA is TGTGCCAGCAGTGAAGTAAGGGGTCCCCAGTTCTTC.

The chain couples TRBV18 to TRBJ2-7, with TRBD1 matching over 10 bases. Per germline, CDR1 KGHSH and CDR2 LQKENI. V trimming: 4 bases; J trimming: 3 bases; junction bases outside the gene matches: 6. The CDR3 loop spans 15 amino acids. The CDR3 nucleotides read TGTGCCAGCTCACATCCCGGGACAGGGGACTACGAGCAGTACTTC. Residues: CASSHPGTGDYEQYF.

This clone was counted ten times or more. The chain carries TRBV21-1 and TRBJ1-5; the listed D gene, TRBD1, was not tested against the DNA. TRBV21-1 has pseudogene status. This CDR3 is built from 15 residues. Here the CDR3 DNA reads TGTGCCAGCAGCGGTCGGCAGGGAATGGGCCAGCCCCAGCATTTT. Residues: CASSGRQGMGQPQHF.

This clone was counted a few times. This chain joins TRBV7-9 and TRBJ2-7; 9 bases agree with TRBD2. CDR1 SEHNR and CDR2 FQNEAQ come from the germline V gene (reference sequence). V lost 2 bases, J lost 2 bases, and 13 bases stayed unmatched. This CDR3 spans 18 amino acids. CDR3 DNA: TGTGCCAGCAGCTTACCCACCTCGTCGGCTAGCGGGGCCTACGAGCAGTACTTC. Translated: CASSLPTSSASGAYEQYF.

As concerns this clone: It is likely a read error: a sequence one base away is far more abundant. Other DNA sequences from this sample encode an identical CDR3 as well. V and J are TRBV9 and TRBJ1-1; tentatively, D is TRBD1 (5 bases). Trimming left V 3 bases short and J 4 bases short, with 19 bases between. The CDR3 contains 16 residues. Germline V lookup: CDR1 SGDLS, CDR2 YYNGEE. Written as DNA, the CDR3 is TGTGCCAGCAGCGCCCTTTATTCCGTGCAGGGCACTGAAGCTTTCTTT. It encodes CASSALYSVQGTEAFF.

This clone was picked up one time. This chain connects TRBV7-6 to TRBJ2-1, with 8 bases lining up with TRBD2. CDR3 length: 15 residues. The junction had 7 bases not matched to a gene; V was cut back by 5 bases and J by 4 bases. In germline, CDR1 is SGHVS, CDR2 FNYEAQ. This chain's CDR3 is CASSNIAGLYNEQFF. The DNA of the CDR3 is TGTGCCAGCAGCAATATAGCGGGATTATACAATGAGCAGTTCTTC.

This chain uses TRBV6-1 with TRBJ2-3, with 9 bases that match TRBD2. The trim removed 5 bases at V and 0 bases at J, leaving 3 bases unmatched. The germline V gene has CDR1 MNHNS and CDR2 SASEGT. The CDR3 runs to 15 residues. This chain's CDR3 is CASSPTSGSTDTQYF. Written as DNA, the CDR3 is TGTGCCAGCAGTCCGACTAGCGGTAGCACAGATACGCAGTATTTT.

The rearrangement links TRBV28 to TRBJ1-2; no reliable D call. Trimming took off 7 bases at V and 5 bases at J, with 11 bases between the two ends. CDR3 length: 12 residues. Germline V gene lookup returns CDR1 MDHEN and CDR2 SYDVKM. Here the CDR3 reads CASTPGRYGYTF. The CDR3 DNA reads as TGTGCCAGCACCCCGGGGAGGTATGGCTACACCTTC.

The V gene is TRBV7-9, the J gene TRBJ2-1, with TRBD2 matching 10 bases. This CDR3 comprises 17 residues. The J segment lost 6 bases and the V segment lost 5 bases, leaving 13 bases of the junction unmatched. CDR1 and CDR2 (germline): SEHNR, FQNEAQ (reference sequence). The CDR3 region is CASSPRVSGRAGNEQFF. DNA for the CDR3: TGTGCCAGCAGCCCCCGGGTGAGCGGGAGGGCGGGCAATGAGCAGTTCTTC.

This clone was seen only once. The chain employs TRBV30 and TRBJ2-7; weak D call: TRBD1 (5 bases). Trimming removed 3 bases from V and 0 bases from J, with 6 bases in between. The germline CDR1 and CDR2 sequences are GTSNPN and SVGIG (reference sequence). The CDR3 runs to 12 residues. Here the CDR3 DNA reads TGTGCCTGGAGGGACAACTCCTACGAGCAGTACTTC. It codes for CAWRDNSYEQYF. Complete variable domain (other parts from reference TRBV30 and TRBJ2-7): SQTIHQWPATLVQPVGSPLSLECTVEGTSNPNLYWYRQAAGRGLQLLFYSVGIGQISSEVPQNLSASRPQDRQFILSSKKLLLSDSGFYLCAWRDNSYEQYFGPGTRLTVT.

This clone occurred a few times. V and J are TRBV5-1 and TRBJ1-1, with a possible D match to TRBD1 (5 bases). This CDR3 is built from 14 residues. Germline CDR1 SGHRS, CDR2 YFSETQ. Trimming left V 0 bases short and J 3 bases short, with 9 bases between. CDR3 coding DNA: TGCGCCAGCAGCTTGGCAGGGTCATACACTGAAGCTTTCTTT. Protein: CASSLAGSYTEAFF. The full variable domain, its missing parts supplied by reference TRBV5-1 and TRBJ1-1, is KAGVTQTPRYLIKTRGQQVTLSCSPISGHRSVSWYQQTPGQGLQFLFEYFSETQRNKGNFPGRFSGRQFSNSRSEMNVSTLELGDSALYLCASSLAGSYTEAFFGQGTRLTVV.

The chain employs TRBV5-1 and TRBJ2-5; 10 bases are a match to TRBD1. The end of the DNA is better explained by TRBJ2-7, so the J call may be wrong. Looked up from germline, CDR1 is SGHRS and CDR2 is YFSETQ. This CDR3 has 15 residues. The CDR3, as DNA: TGCGCCAGCAGCTTGGGACAGGGGGCCTCCTACGAGCAGTACTTC. Residues: CASSLGQGASYEQYF.

The V gene is TRBV6-7, the J gene TRBJ2-4; TRBD2 agrees at 11 bases. TRBV6-7 is labeled an ORF, and its function is uncertain. J gave up 6 bases and V 2 bases, and 0 bases lay outside the gene matches. The CDR3 runs to 14 residues. For the CDR3, the DNA is TGTGCCAGCAGTTACGGGACTAGCGGAAACATTCAGTACTTC. Residues: CASSYGTSGNIQYF.

The CDR3 loop is CASSYSSGTDTQYF. The CDR3 DNA reads TGTGCCAGCAGTTACTCCTCGGGCACAGATACGCAGTATTTT. The V gene is TRBV6-6, the J gene TRBJ2-3; D gene uncertain. This CDR3 has 14 residues. Between the trimmed V and J ends, which lost 0 bases and 1 base, there was a span of 5 bases. Germline assignment: CDR1 MNHNY and CDR2 SVGAGI (reference sequence).

With respect to this clone: This may be a read error, as it is one base from a much larger clone. This sequence joins TRBV13 and TRBJ2-7, with 9 bases identical to TRBD1. V was clipped by 5 bases and J by 4 bases; unmatched bases: 6. Germline CDR1 PRHDT, CDR2 FYEKMQ (reference sequence). CDR3 length: 14 residues. CDR3 nucleotide sequence: TGTGCCAGCAGCGCCGGGACAGGGTCATACGAGCAGTACTTC. Its translation is CASSAGTGSYEQYF.

This chain connects TRBV7-8 to TRBJ1-2, with 8 positions matching TRBD1. Germline V gene data show CDR1 as SGHVS and CDR2 as FQNEAQ. The CDR3 runs 15 residues. Losses at the gene ends were 4 bases for V and 3 bases for J; bases not matched to a gene: 7. In DNA form, the CDR3 reads TGTGCCAGCAGCTCCGGACAGGGCAGCGACTATGGCTACACCTTC. The encoded protein is CASSSGQGSDYGYTF.

The gene calls are TRBV5-1 and TRBJ2-7; tentatively, D is TRBD1 (6 bases). Trimming shortened V by 7 bases and J by 0 bases, and 11 bases separated the two germline ends. Germline V gene lookup returns CDR1 SGHRS and CDR2 YFSETQ. The CDR3 extends over 13 amino acids. CDR3 sequence (DNA): TGCGCCAGCTCGGGGACACCCTCCTACGAGCAGTACTTC. This translates into CASSGTPSYEQYF.

The chain has TRBV9 and TRBJ2-6, with D hard to call. The CDR3 loop spans 16 amino acids. The V gene lost 0 bases and the J gene lost 0 bases, with 7 bases spanning the gap. Germline V lookup: CDR1 SGDLS, CDR2 YYNGEE. CDR3 coding DNA: TGTGCCAGCAGCGTAGACCCGAGCTCTGGGGCCAACGTCCTGACTTTC. Its protein product is CASSVDPSSGANVLTF. Full variable domain (rest looked up from reference TRBV9 and TRBJ2-6): DSGVTQTPKHLITATGQRVTLRCSPRSGDLSVYWYQQSLDQGLQFLIQYYNGEERAKGNILERFSAQQFPDLHSELNLSSLELGDSALYFCASSVDPSSGANVLTFGAGSRLTVL.

This clone was recorded once. The genes are TRBV7-9 and TRBJ2-7, with D possibly matching TRBD2 (5 bases). From germline, CDR1 is SEHNR and CDR2 FQNEAQ (reference sequence). This CDR3 region has 12 residues. Trimming removed 11 bases from V and 6 bases from J, with 17 bases in between. CDR3 sequence reads: CAVRRSAGEQYF. The CDR3 coding sequence is TGTGCCGTAAGGAGATCCGCGGGCGAGCAGTACTTC.

This clone was detected once. The gene calls are TRBV9 and TRBJ1-1, with a tentative D call TRBD1 (5 bases). This CDR3 is 14 amino acids long. V lost 0 bases, J lost 1 base, and 7 bases lay in between. CDR1 is SGDLS, CDR2 YYNGEE, per germline. The CDR3 region is CASSVGQGNTEAFF. The CDR3, as DNA: TGTGCCAGCAGCGTAGGGCAGGGGAACACTGAAGCTTTCTTT.